Below, one T cell receptor beta chain is given with its context. Antigen: not known. Primers: 60 Vbeta forward and 13 Jbeta reverse. TCRdb's table, derived via immunoSEQ multiplex PCR, lists solely in-frame clones and lacks some. The sample records roughly 150,000 clones, 75% to 80% being singletons. The data stem from a study of cytomegalovirus exposure and HLA in healthy donors. Whole-study results and caveats: The authors later found HLA-associated TCR beta chains more clonally expanded than equally common others. Cytomegalovirus status, reportedly, was diagnosed with high specificity and sensitivity by the classifier. The productive fraction for most TCR beta V segments was about 90% or about 30% in an earlier analysis.

This CDR3 comprises 15 residues. Trimming stripped 2 bases from V and 6 bases from J, with 16 bases between. CDR1 and CDR2 from the germline V gene are MGHRA and YSYEKL. The chain uses TRBV4-1 and TRBJ2-5, with D possibly TRBD2 on 6 matching bases. What was sequenced was PBMCs. The sequence came from a male donor in good health and CMV-seronegative. CDR3 residues: CASSQSTRVEKTQYF. The CDR3 bases are TGCGCCAGCAGCCAATCGACTAGGGTAGAGAAGACCCAGTACTTC.